This entry is about one T cell receptor (beta chain). V shed 1 base and J shed 0 bases, with 8 bases lying between them. Looked up from germline, CDR1 is SGHRS and CDR2 is YFSETQ. This CDR3 comprises 15 residues. These data belong to a study of blood T cell repertoires in COVID-19. For the study at large: Sample material is recorded as cDNA or gDNA derived from T cells, B-cell-depleted T cells, or PBMCs.

Original processing notes: Using reference gene primer amplification, nucleated cell counts were estimated. Some clones are missing from TCRdb's copy, which holds only in-frame ones; the method was immunoSEQ multiplex PCR. V and J calls and clone size are given by that table; D and trimming were obtained from the DNA. The table has 240,000 or so clones, about 80% seen once. Sequenced material: peripheral blood. The rearrangement joins TRBV5-1 to TRBJ1-5; D might be TRBD1 (6 bases). The clonotype originates from a woman older than 75 with acute or convalescent COVID-19. CDR3 DNA sequence: TGCGCCAGCAGCTTGCTGGGACATAGCAATCAGCCCCAGCATTTT. It encodes CASSLLGHSNQPQHF.